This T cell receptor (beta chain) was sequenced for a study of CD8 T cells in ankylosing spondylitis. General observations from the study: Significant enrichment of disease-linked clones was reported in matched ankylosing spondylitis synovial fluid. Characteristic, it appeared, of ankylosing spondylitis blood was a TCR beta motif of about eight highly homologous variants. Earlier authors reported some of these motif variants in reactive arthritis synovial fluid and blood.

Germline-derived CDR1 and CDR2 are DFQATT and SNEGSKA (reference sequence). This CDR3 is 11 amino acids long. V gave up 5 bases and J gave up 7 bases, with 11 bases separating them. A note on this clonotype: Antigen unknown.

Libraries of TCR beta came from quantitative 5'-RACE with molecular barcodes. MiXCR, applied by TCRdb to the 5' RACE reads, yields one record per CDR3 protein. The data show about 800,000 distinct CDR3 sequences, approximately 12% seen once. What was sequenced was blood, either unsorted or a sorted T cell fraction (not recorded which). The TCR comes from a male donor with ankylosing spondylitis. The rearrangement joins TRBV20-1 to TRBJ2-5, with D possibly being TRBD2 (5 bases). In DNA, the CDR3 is TGCAGTGCTTTGGCGGCGGGGACCCAGTACTTC. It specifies CSALAAGTQYF.